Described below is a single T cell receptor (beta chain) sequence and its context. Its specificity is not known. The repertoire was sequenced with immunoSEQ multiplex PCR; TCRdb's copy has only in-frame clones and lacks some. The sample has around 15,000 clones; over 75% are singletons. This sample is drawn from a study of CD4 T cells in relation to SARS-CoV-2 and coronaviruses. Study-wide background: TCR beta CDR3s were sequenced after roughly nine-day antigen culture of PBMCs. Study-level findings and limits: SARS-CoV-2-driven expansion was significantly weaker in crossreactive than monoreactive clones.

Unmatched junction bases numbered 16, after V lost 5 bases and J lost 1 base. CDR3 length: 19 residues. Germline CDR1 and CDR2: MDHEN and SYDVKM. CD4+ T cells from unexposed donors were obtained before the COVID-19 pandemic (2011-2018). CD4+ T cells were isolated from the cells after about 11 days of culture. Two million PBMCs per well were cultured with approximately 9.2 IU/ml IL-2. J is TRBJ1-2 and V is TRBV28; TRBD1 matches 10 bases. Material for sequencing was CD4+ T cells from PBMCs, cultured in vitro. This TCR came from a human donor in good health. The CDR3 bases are TGTGCCAGCAGTCGACTCCCGGGACAGGGGTTGTTAAGTAACTATGGCTACACCTTC. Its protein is CASSRLPGQGLLSNYGYTF.